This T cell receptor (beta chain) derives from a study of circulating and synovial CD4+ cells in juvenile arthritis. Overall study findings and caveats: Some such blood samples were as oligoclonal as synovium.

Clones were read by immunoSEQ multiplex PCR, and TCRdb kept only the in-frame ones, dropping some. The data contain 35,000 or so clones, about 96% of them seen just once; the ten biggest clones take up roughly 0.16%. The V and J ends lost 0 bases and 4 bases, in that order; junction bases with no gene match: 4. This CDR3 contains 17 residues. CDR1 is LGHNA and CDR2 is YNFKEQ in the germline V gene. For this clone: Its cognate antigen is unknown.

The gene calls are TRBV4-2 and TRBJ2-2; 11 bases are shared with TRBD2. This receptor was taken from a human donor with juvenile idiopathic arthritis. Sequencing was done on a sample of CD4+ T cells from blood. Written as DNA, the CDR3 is TGTGCCAGCAGCCAAGAAACTAGCGGGGGCCCCACCGGGGAGCTGTTTTTT. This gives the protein CASSQETSGGPTGELFF.